Included here is one TCR beta chain sequence, with context. Its cognate antigen is unknown. Germline V CDR1 and CDR2: SGHVS, FQNEAQ. This CDR3 has 21 amino acids. The data were taken from a study of T cells expressing NK-cell markers. Study results and limitations: HCMV specificity of the expanded NKG2C+ T cell clones was not established.

TCRdb re-called the 5' RACE reads; every CDR3 protein appears as one record, without DNA. This sample's table has approximately 380,000 distinct CDR3 sequences. Sequencing used blood T cells: a sorted CD56 or NKG2C T cell subset, CD4+ or CD8+ T cells, or bulk PBMC T cells (not recorded which). This TCR was sampled from a man aged 18-70 years in good health. The genes are TRBV7-8 and TRBJ1-5; the D call from TCRdb, TRBD1, cannot be confirmed without DNA. This chain's CDR3 is CASSPRHRGASAAGRNQPQHF.